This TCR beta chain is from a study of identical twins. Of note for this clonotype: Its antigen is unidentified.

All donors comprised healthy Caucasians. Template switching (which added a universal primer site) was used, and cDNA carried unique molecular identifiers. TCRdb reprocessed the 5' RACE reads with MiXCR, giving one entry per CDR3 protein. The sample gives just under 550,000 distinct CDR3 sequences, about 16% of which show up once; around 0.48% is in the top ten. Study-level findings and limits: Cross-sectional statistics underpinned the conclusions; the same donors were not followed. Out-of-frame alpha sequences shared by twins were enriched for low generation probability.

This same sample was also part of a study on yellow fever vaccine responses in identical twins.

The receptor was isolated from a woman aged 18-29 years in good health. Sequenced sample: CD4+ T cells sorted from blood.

The DNA for the CDR3 is TGTGCCAGCAGCTTGGACAGGATGGGAGCAAGTGAGCAGTTCTTC. Its protein is CASSLDRMGASEQFF. V is TRBV7-2 and J is TRBJ2-1, with 7 bases matching TRBD1. The CDR3 sequence is 15 residues long. Germline CDR1 is SGHTA and CDR2 is FQGNSA. V was pared by 3 bases and J by 9 bases, with 11 bases of the junction left unmatched.